A selection of T cell receptor beta chains follows, all from one sample in a study of cytomegalovirus exposure and HLA in healthy donors. Sequencing was performed with immunoSEQ multiplex PCR; in TCRdb, only in-frame clones are kept and a portion is missing. Of roughly 180,000 clones listed, about 73% are singletons. The specimen was PBMCs. The receptors stem from a woman between 45 and 60 years old in good health and CMV-seropositive. CDR3s include the opening cysteine and the closing phenylalanine or tryptophan.

V gene,CDR3 protein
TRBV5-4,CASSSSGGGKTQYF
TRBV4-1,CASSQLRQPNTEAFF
TRBV5-4,CASSSDRVGNSPLHF
TRBV18,CASSPTILHTEAFF
TRBV7-9,CASTWEGGPLHF
TRBV9,CASSAGLINTEAFF
TRBV5-4,CASSLAGRGFDTGELFF
TRBV11-2,CASSPRRGRENTEAFF
TRBV12-5,CASGPLEFPLTGAKNIQYF
TRBV5-1,CASSLTGASGYTF
TRBV7-6,CASSDTGTSGPQYF
TRBV2,CASRRTGGTDTQYF
TRBV11-3,CASSSGTGGSPLHF
TRBV7-9,CASSPQEDTEAFF
TRBV6-1,CASSARTENTEAFF
TRBV5-6,CASSTLFSGNTIYF
TRBV5-5,CASSLYITRSYEQYF
TRBV6-1,CASSGLDRADTQYF
TRBV21-1,CASSLINRGKNYGYTF
TRBV5-1,CASSLTSGGGTDTQYF
TRBV6-4,CASSDGTRHTDTQYF
TRBV7-2,CASSSGQGAASQANEQFF
TRBV4-1,CASSQGGTSGLRNEQFF
TRBV15,CATSGPMNTEAFF
TRBV4-2,CASSQEEAYSGNTIYF
TRBV13,CASSRGQTNRGYTF
TRBV5-1,CASSLAGYQPQHF
TRBV10-2,CASSSYRDRHNEKLFF
TRBV7-9,CASTKEREGQYF
TRBV30,CAWRSPGKNTGELFF
TRBV19,CASSQLERNYGYTF
TRBV7-9,CASSLGGGNQPQHF
TRBV5-8,CASSFVPDYGYTF
TRBV27,CASSLQRGGRADTQYF
TRBV5-1,CASSARAGTPQETQYF
TRBV14,CASSLRQGREKLFF
TRBV30,CAWRDRVPGELFF
TRBV2,CASSVSGTGELFF